These 22 T cell receptor beta chains share one sample of origin, sequenced in a study of cytotoxic CD8 clonotypes in ibrutinib-treated CLL. Here immunoSEQ multiplex PCR was the method, and the copy in TCRdb shows in-frame clones only, minus some. The table has about 140,000 clones, about 76% seen once. Material: PBMCs, obtained after 24 months of ibrutinib treatment. The receptors were gathered from a human donor with chronic lymphocytic leukemia.

Here the CDR3 reads CASSGPQGWGSPLHF. The CDR3 region has the DNA TGTGCCAGCAGCGGCCCACAGGGGTGGGGGTCACCCCTCCACTTT. The rearrangement uses TRBV21-1 and TRBJ1-6; the table's D call, TRBD1, has no DNA check behind it. TRBV21-1 is reported as a pseudogene. The CDR3 covers 15 residues.

V usage is TRBV5-6 and J usage is TRBJ2-5; possible D gene TRBD2, 6 bases. The CDR3 contains 14 residues. The V end was cut by 1 base, the J end by 1 base, with 8 bases between. The germline CDR1 and CDR2 sequences are SGHDT and YYEEEE. The CDR3 here is CASSLWGLQETQYF. CDR3 sequence (DNA): TGTGCCAGCAGCTTGTGGGGACTCCAAGAGACCCAGTACTTC. The complete variable domain, with remaining parts taken from reference TRBV5-6 and TRBJ2-5, reads DAGVTQSPTHLIKTRGQQVTLRCSPKSGHDTVSWYQQALGQGPQFIFQYYEEEERQRGNFPDRFSGHQFPNYSSELNVNALLLGDSALYLCASSLWGLQETQYFGPGTRLLVL.

The sample holds a few counts of this clone. As DNA, the CDR3 is TGTGCCAGCGGGCTGTCCCAAGAGACCCAGTACTTC. It yields the protein CASGLSQETQYF. The V and J genes are TRBV2 and TRBJ2-5; D is ambiguous. Trimming pared 8 bases from V and 1 base from J, leaving 8 bases between. This CDR3 has 12 amino acids. Germline values: CDR1 SNHLY, CDR2 FYNNEI.

The chain has TRBV5-6 and TRBJ1-5, with a tentative D call TRBD1 (5 bases). CDR3 length: 14 residues. The V end was cut by 4 bases, the J end by 2 bases, with 10 bases between. The V gene's germline CDR1 is SGHDT and CDR2 YYEEEE. The CDR3 loop reads CASSQGPGNQPQHF. The CDR3 bases are TGTGCCAGCAGCCAGGGACCGGGCAATCAGCCCCAGCATTTT. Together with reference TRBV5-6 and TRBJ1-5, the CDR3 gives the full variable domain: DAGVTQSPTHLIKTRGQQVTLRCSPKSGHDTVSWYQQALGQGPQFIFQYYEEEERQRGNFPDRFSGHQFPNYSSELNVNALLLGDSALYLCASSQGPGNQPQHFGDGTRLSIL.

This clone has a handful of counts. This sequence joins TRBV9 and TRBJ1-6, with a weak D call TRBD1 (6 bases). Trimming stripped 4 bases from V and 8 bases from J, with 22 bases between. The CDR3 covers 17 residues. Germline-derived CDR1 and CDR2 are SGDLS and YYNGEE. CDR3 nucleotides: TGTGCCAGCAGCCCCCCGTGGCAGGGCGAGGGGGATTCACCCCTCCACTTT. The encoded protein is CASSPPWQGEGDSPLHF.

This chain uses TRBV7-2 with TRBJ2-1, with no clear D. Trimming took 5 bases from V and 5 from J, leaving 10 bases between them. This CDR3 spans 13 amino acids. Germline values: CDR1 SGHTA, CDR2 FQGNSA. This CDR3 reads CASSPGPDNEQFF. In DNA form, the CDR3 reads TGTGCCAGCAGCCCAGGACCCGACAATGAGCAGTTCTTC.

This chain uses TRBV7-2 with TRBJ2-1; D perhaps matches TRBD1 (5 bases). CDR1 is SGHTA and CDR2 is FQGNSA in the germline V gene. The length of the CDR3 is 16 residues. V lost 3 bases to trimming and J lost 5 bases, with 17 bases between them. This chain's CDR3 is CASSFPKWGGDNEQFF. CDR3 nucleotides: TGTGCCAGCAGCTTCCCGAAGTGGGGCGGCGACAATGAGCAGTTCTTC.

The V and J genes are TRBV7-8 and TRBJ1-4; D gene uncertain. V gave up 5 bases and J gave up 2 bases, with 21 bases separating them. CDR1 is SGHVS, CDR2 FQNEAQ, per germline. The CDR3 loop spans 18 amino acids. The CDR3: CASSPRTYALGTNEKLFF. DNA of the CDR3: TGTGCCAGCAGCCCCCGGACGTACGCTCTGGGGACTAATGAAAAACTGTTTTTT.

In this sample, this clone turned up a few times. The CDR3 spells CASRVGPTSSYEQYF. The DNA for the CDR3 is TGTGCCAGCAGAGTGGGACCGACGAGCTCCTACGAGCAGTACTTC. The chain joins TRBV6-6 to TRBJ2-7, with D perhaps being TRBD1 or TRBD2 (5 bases each). CDR1 is MNHNY, CDR2 SVGAGI, per germline (reference sequence). The CDR3 loop spans 15 amino acids. V was pared by 6 bases and J by 0 bases, with 15 bases between.

The J gene is TRBJ1-5, the V gene TRBV7-8, with D unresolved. CDR1 is SGHVS, CDR2 FQNEAQ, per germline. The CDR3 is 12 amino acids. V lost 5 bases and J lost 5, with 7 bases in between. The CDR3 nucleotides read TGTGCCAGCAGCGTAACGTATCAGCCCCAGCATTTT. It encodes CASSVTYQPQHF.

The chain recombines TRBV7-8 with TRBJ1-1, with D maybe TRBD1 (5 bases). Germline assignment: CDR1 SGHVS and CDR2 FQNEAQ. The V end was cut by 5 bases, the J end by 5 bases, with 12 bases between. The CDR3 is made up of 13 amino acids. The CDR3 nucleotides are TGTGCCAGCAGCCTGGGGGGGTTGACTGAAGCTTTCTTT. It codes for CASSLGGLTEAFF.

V gene TRBV2 combines with J gene TRBJ2-3; D tentatively reads TRBD1 or TRBD2 (7 bases each). The CDR3 loop spans 15 amino acids. CDR1 SNHLY and CDR2 FYNNEI come from the germline V gene. V was shortened by 10 bases and J by 5 bases, with 22 bases between the two germline ends. CDR3: CATTREGGGGDTQYF. CDR3 nucleotide sequence: TGTGCCACTACTAGGGAAGGGGGCGGGGGAGATACGCAGTATTTT.

V usage is TRBV6-6 and J usage is TRBJ2-1; no clear D gene. Between the trimmed V and J ends, which lost 5 bases and 0 bases, there was a span of 14 bases. Germline values: CDR1 MNHNY, CDR2 SVGAGI (reference sequence). CDR3 length: 16 amino acids. CDR3 loop: CASSPLGLSSYNEQFF. The CDR3 DNA is TGTGCCAGCAGTCCCCTTGGATTGAGCTCCTACAATGAGCAGTTCTTC.

A word on this clone: Its ends do not fully match the called genes, so a read error is possible. This sequence joins TRBV7-2 and TRBJ2-2; 8 positions agree with TRBD2. The CDR3 extends over 18 amino acids. From germline, CDR1 is SGHTA and CDR2 FQGNSA. In DNA form, the CDR3 reads TGTGCCAGCAGCTTAGCTATTGGTAGCGGGGTGAACCCCGGGGAGCTGTTTTTT. It specifies CASSLAIGSGVNPGELFF.

This clone was recorded a few times. This rearrangement joins TRBV27 to TRBJ2-3, with a possible D match to TRBD1 (6 bases). CDR1 and CDR2 from the germline V gene are MNHEY and SMNVEV (reference sequence). V lost 6 bases and J lost 0, with 13 bases in between. The length of the CDR3 is 15 residues. The CDR3, as DNA: TGTGCCAGCAGCTCACAGGGAAGTAGCACAGATACGCAGTATTTT. The encoded protein is CASSSQGSSTDTQYF.

This sequence joins TRBV4-2 and TRBJ2-3; TRBD1 agrees at 8 bases. CDR1 and CDR2 from the germline V gene are LGHNA and YNFKEQ. J lost 0 bases, V lost 4 bases, and 6 bases had no gene match. The CDR3 is 16 amino acids. Written as DNA, the CDR3 is TGTGCCAGCAGCCTTTCCGGACAGGGAAGCACAGATACGCAGTATTTT. Translating it yields CASSLSGQGSTDTQYF.

This chain joins TRBV29-1 and TRBJ2-7; possibly TRBD2 for D (6 bases). The CDR3 runs to 13 residues. The germline CDR1 and CDR2 sequences are SQVTM and ANQGSEA. V lost 1 base and J 5 bases, leaving 12 bases between the germline ends. The CDR3 coding sequence is TGCAGCGTTGAAGGTCGGGGGTCTGACGAGCAGTACTTC. Residues: CSVEGRGSDEQYF.

CDR3 in amino acids: CASSPQTSGRGETQYF. The DNA for the CDR3 is TGCGCCAGCAGCCCCCAGACTAGCGGGAGGGGAGAGACCCAGTACTTC. The rearrangement joins TRBV5-1 to TRBJ2-5; 14 positions agree with TRBD2. This CDR3 is built from 16 residues. The germline gives CDR1 SGHRS, CDR2 YFSETQ. J lost 4 bases, V lost 4 bases, and 6 bases had no gene match.

This clone was seen ten or more times. V and J are TRBV11-2 and TRBJ2-1, with D perhaps TRBD2 (5 bases). Germline CDR1 and CDR2: SGHAT and FQNNGV. The CDR3 consists of 12 residues. The germline V and J ends were trimmed by 0 bases and 10 bases, with 7 bases remaining between them. In DNA form, the CDR3 reads TGTGCCAGCAGCTTAGAGGCTAGCGAGCAGTTCTTC. Encoded protein: CASSLEASEQFF. The full variable domain, completed using reference TRBV11-2 and TRBJ2-1, is EAGVAQSPRYKIIEKRQSVAFWCNPISGHATLYWYQQILGQGPKLLIQFQNNGVVDDSQLPKDRFSAERLKGVDSTLKIQPAKLEDSAVYLCASSLEASEQFFGPGTRLTVL.

The CDR3 sequence: CASSLTPRNEQYF. The DNA of the CDR3 is TGTGCCAGCAGCTTGACTCCCCGAAACGAGCAGTACTTC. The chain carries TRBV7-8 and TRBJ2-7; no clear D. V was pared by 3 bases and J by 5 bases, with 11 bases between. This CDR3 comprises 13 residues. CDR1 is SGHVS and CDR2 is FQNEAQ in the germline V gene.

V gene TRBV7-2 combines with J gene TRBJ2-1, with 12 bases aligning to TRBD2. The germline CDR1 and CDR2 sequences are SGHTA and FQGNSA. This CDR3 contains 16 residues. Trimming took 0 bases from V and 4 from J; bases not matched to a gene: 1. The CDR3 DNA sequence: TGTGCCAGCAGCTTAGCAGGACTAGCGGGGTACAATGAGCAGTTCTTC. This codes for CASSLAGLAGYNEQFF.

This chain joins TRBV13 and TRBJ2-2, with D possibly being TRBD1 or TRBD2 (6 bases each). V dropped 3 bases and J dropped 5 bases, with 16 bases sitting between them. From germline, CDR1 is PRHDT and CDR2 FYEKMQ (reference sequence). The CDR3 extends over 16 amino acids. The CDR3 loop is CASSFGGASGTGELFF. The CDR3 nucleotides are TGTGCCAGCAGCTTCGGGGGCGCCTCTGGGACCGGGGAGCTGTTTTTT.